Listed below are T cell receptor beta chains from one sample, sequenced in a study of cytomegalovirus exposure and HLA in healthy donors. Generated by immunoSEQ multiplex PCR, the TCRdb table keeps only in-frame clones and is missing some. The table records around 140,000 clones, 70% to 90% of them present only once. Material: PBMCs. These receptors came from a man aged 35 to 55 in good health and CMV-seronegative. Each CDR3 is given with its conserved first and last residue. Fields, in order: CDR3 protein, CDR3 DNA, clone size, D gene, V gene, CDR3 length, J gene. D genes are given only for firm matches. Size values are once, few and many counts, or a class for expanded clones, and some rows have none.

CASSGDNYEQYF	TGTGCCAGCAGCGGGGACAACTACGAGCAGTACTTC	-	-	TRBV9	12	TRBJ2-7
CASRDGGHNYGYTF	TGTGCCAGCAGGGATGGGGGACACAACTATGGCTACACCTTC	-	-	TRBV7-2	14	TRBJ1-2
CASSVVGTPNTEAFF	TGTGCCAGCAGCGTAGTCGGGACACCGAACACTGAAGCTTTCTTT	-	-	TRBV9	15	TRBJ1-1
CASSRSPEETYEQYF	TGTGCCAGCAGCCGAAGTCCGGAGGAGACCTACGAGCAGTACTTC	once	-	TRBV7-9	15	TRBJ2-7
CASIRDYNSPLHF	TGTGCCAGCATCAGGGATTATAATTCACCCCTCCACTTT	-	-	TRBV28	13	TRBJ1-6
CAIRGGSSYEQYF	TGTGCCATCCGTGGAGGGTCCTCTTACGAGCAGTACTTC	-	-	TRBV10-3	13	TRBJ2-7
CAWSVAGPQETQYF	TGTGCCTGGAGTGTAGCTGGGCCCCAAGAGACCCAGTACTTC	-	-	TRBV30	14	TRBJ2-5
CASSEGRDRVYNEQFF	TGTGCCAGCAGTGAAGGCCGGGACAGGGTCTACAATGAGCAGTTCTTC	-	TRBD1	TRBV2	16	TRBJ2-1
CASTPDRNYGYTF	TGCGCCAGCACCCCGGACAGGAACTATGGCTACACCTTC	few	TRBD1	TRBV10-1	13	TRBJ1-2
CAWSPGHPYEQYF	TGTGCCTGGAGTCCGGGACACCCGTACGAGCAGTACTTC	once	-	TRBV30	13	TRBJ2-7
CASSLGRANEKLFF	TGCGCCAGCAGCTTGGGGAGGGCTAATGAAAAACTGTTTTTT	few	-	TRBV5-1	14	TRBJ1-4
CASSATPGQVNIQYF	TGTGCCAGCAGCGCTACTCCGGGACAGGTGAACATTCAGTACTTC	-	TRBD1	TRBV5-5	15	TRBJ2-4
CASSLSGSREKLFF	TGCGCCAGCAGCTTGTCAGGGTCCCGTGAAAAACTGTTTTTT	-	-	TRBV5-1	14	TRBJ1-4
CAWMMGLPEAFF	TGTGCCTGGATGATGGGGCTCCCTGAAGCTTTCTTT	few	-	TRBV30	12	TRBJ1-1
CASSLQSAYNEQFF	TGTGCCAGCAGCTTACAAAGCGCCTACAATGAGCAGTTCTTC	-	-	TRBV7-9	14	TRBJ2-1
CASSAPRGKPIYGYTF	TGTGCCAGCAGCGCACCCAGGGGAAAACCCATATATGGCTACACCTTC	-	-	TRBV9	16	TRBJ1-2
CASKDRTANYGYTF	TGTGCCAGCAAGGACAGGACCGCAAACTATGGCTACACCTTC	few	TRBD1	TRBV27	14	TRBJ1-2
CSVDRAEGVYTF	TGCAGCGTAGACAGGGCCGAAGGTGTCTACACCTTC	-	TRBD1	TRBV29-1	12	TRBJ1-2
CAWSDLQGADTQYF	TGTGCCTGGAGTGACCTACAGGGGGCAGATACGCAGTATTTT	few	TRBD1	TRBV30	14	TRBJ2-3
CASSMGQGGTDTQYF	TGTGCCAGTAGCATGGGACAGGGTGGCACAGATACGCAGTATTTT	-	TRBD1	TRBV19	15	TRBJ2-3
CASSFHGDRGSPEQYF	TGTGCCAGCAGCTTCCACGGGGACAGGGGTTCTCCCGAGCAGTACTTC	-	TRBD1	TRBV13	16	TRBJ2-7
CATLQVTDTQYF	TGTGCCACCCTACAGGTTACAGATACGCAGTATTTT	once	-	TRBV7-2	12	TRBJ2-3
CASRDTGTFASQPQHF	TGTGCCAGCAGGGATACCGGGACATTTGCTAGCCAGCCCCAGCATTTT	-	-	TRBV27	16	TRBJ1-5
CASRMGDSEAFF	TGTGCCAGTAGGATGGGGGACAGCGAAGCTTTCTTT	-	TRBD1	TRBV19	12	TRBJ1-1
CASSSRTLGNTIYF	TGTGCCAGCAGCTCCCGGACACTAGGAAACACCATATATTTT	-	-	TRBV12-1	14	TRBJ1-3
CASSWQSSYEQYF	TGTGCCAGCAGTTGGCAATCCTCCTACGAGCAGTACTTC	-	-	TRBV6-6	13	TRBJ2-7
CASSPRTSAIYEQYF	TGTGCCAGCAGCCCCCGGACTAGCGCTATCTACGAGCAGTACTTC	-	TRBD2	TRBV7-2	15	TRBJ2-7
CASSFTGAGYEQYF	TGTGCCAGCAGTTTTACCGGCGCAGGGTACGAGCAGTACTTC	-	-	TRBV6-6	14	TRBJ2-7
CASSLPPRAGGGTDTQYF	TGTGCCAGCAGTTTGCCTCCGCGGGCTGGTGGGGGCACAGATACGCAGTATTTT	-	-	TRBV28	18	TRBJ2-3
CARSSSGYSNQPQHF	TGTGCCAGAAGCTCGTCGGGTTATAGCAATCAGCCCCAGCATTTT	-	-	TRBV5-3	15	TRBJ1-5